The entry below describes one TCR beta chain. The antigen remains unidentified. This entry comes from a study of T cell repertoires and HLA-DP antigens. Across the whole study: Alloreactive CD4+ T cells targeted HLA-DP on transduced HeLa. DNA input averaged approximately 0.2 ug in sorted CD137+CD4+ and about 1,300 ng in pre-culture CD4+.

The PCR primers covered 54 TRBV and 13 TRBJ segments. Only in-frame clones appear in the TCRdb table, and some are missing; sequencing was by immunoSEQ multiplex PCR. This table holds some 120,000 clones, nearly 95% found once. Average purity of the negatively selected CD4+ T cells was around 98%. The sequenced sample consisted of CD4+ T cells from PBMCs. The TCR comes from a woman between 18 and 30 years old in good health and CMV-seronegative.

The CDR3 protein is CASSLERTGYQEKLFF. As DNA, the CDR3 is TGCGCCAGCAGCTTGGAAAGGACAGGGTACCAGGAAAAACTGTTTTTT. The V call is TRBV5-1, the J call TRBJ1-4, with 8 bases matching TRBD1. V shed 0 bases, J shed 8 bases, and the junction held 9 bases outside the gene matches. The CDR3 spans 16 residues. CDR1 SGHRS and CDR2 YFSETQ come from the germline V gene.